Listed below are T cell receptor beta chains from one sample, sequenced in a study of cytomegalovirus exposure and HLA in healthy donors. The protocol was immunoSEQ multiplex PCR, while the TCRdb copy is restricted to in-frame clones and leaves out a portion. The sample consists of more than 100,000 clones, approximately 80% of them appearing once. Sequenced sample: PBMCs. These receptors were obtained from a middle-aged woman in good health and CMV-seropositive. Each CDR3 is given with its conserved first and last residue. D genes are given only for firm matches. A row's size may be missing; if present it is once, few, many or a size class.

V	J	size	D	CDR3	DNA
TRBV9	TRBJ2-5	-	TRBD2	CASSVAASGYQETQYF	TGTGCCAGCAGCGTAGCGGCTAGCGGGTACCAAGAGACCCAGTACTTC
TRBV5-4	TRBJ2-3	-	-	CASSLQGHGSDTQYF	TGTGCCAGCAGCCTACAGGGACATGGCTCAGATACGCAGTATTTT
TRBV14	TRBJ2-7	-	TRBD1	CASSHDRGLYEQYF	TGTGCCAGCAGCCACGACAGGGGGCTCTACGAGCAGTACTTC
TRBV25-1	TRBJ2-1	-	-	CASRAQGHEQFF	TGTGCCAGCAGGGCCCAGGGGCATGAGCAGTTCTTC
TRBV19	TRBJ2-1	-	TRBD1	CASGDSNEQFF	TGTGCCAGTGGGGACAGCAATGAGCAGTTCTTC
TRBV7-2	TRBJ2-2	-	-	CASSLGGPGVYGELFF	TGTGCCAGCAGCTTAGGGGGCCCGGGGGTCTACGGGGAGCTGTTTTTT
TRBV7-2	TRBJ2-7	once	TRBD1	CASSRPRDRVVSYEQYF	TGTGCCAGCAGCCGACCCCGGGACAGGGTCGTGTCCTACGAGCAGTACTTC
TRBV7-6	TRBJ1-1	-	TRBD1	CASSLSRGRTEAFF	TGTGCCAGCAGCTTAAGCAGGGGGAGAACTGAAGCTTTCTTT
TRBV30	TRBJ2-5	-	-	CAWSVGQSQETQYF	TGTGCCTGGAGTGTCGGACAGTCCCAAGAGACCCAGTACTTC
TRBV19	TRBJ2-7	-	TRBD2	CASSTGLAAEQYF	TGTGCCAGTAGTACGGGACTAGCGGCTGAGCAGTACTTC
TRBV20-1	TRBJ1-1	-	-	CSAIQGTAFF	TGCAGTGCCATACAGGGTACGGCTTTCTTT
TRBV10-1	TRBJ1-1	few	TRBD1	CASSAAGGTEAFF	TGCGCCAGCAGTGCAGCAGGGGGGACTGAAGCTTTCTTT